This passage covers 8 T cell receptor beta chains from one sample sequenced in a study of post-analysis software for immune sequencing data. The TCR beta cDNA libraries contained unique molecular identifiers. TCRdb re-analysed the PCR reads in MiXCR, keeping a single row per CDR3 protein. Among around 150,000 distinct CDR3 sequences listed, 36% were seen once. Source: blood, taken after autologous hematopoietic stem cell transplantation. Receptors were obtained from a girl aged 5-17 years with multiple sclerosis.

The chain employs TRBV5-5 and TRBJ2-1; possibly TRBD1 for D (6 bases). The CDR3 sequence is 14 residues long. Germline V gives CDR1 SGHKS, CDR2 YYEKEE (reference sequence). With 4 bases removed from V and 9 bases from J, the gap between germline ends came to 17 bases. The CDR3 loop is CASSPRSGGGEQFF. The CDR3 DNA reads as TGTGCCAGCAGCCCGAGAAGTGGGGGCGGTGAGCAGTTCTTC.

This clonotype appeared once. V is TRBV20-1 and J is TRBJ2-1; 11 nucleotides line up with TRBD1. Germline V gene sequence: CDR1 DFQATT, CDR2 SNEGSKA (reference sequence). After removal of 0 bases from V and 8 bases from J, the junction contained 9 bases not matched to a gene. The CDR3 contains 16 residues. Here the CDR3 DNA reads TGCAGTGCTAGAGATCTGGACAGGGGGCTTTCGGATGAGCAGTTCTTC. Its protein product is CSARDLDRGLSDEQFF.

The chain carries TRBV3-1 and TRBJ2-1; no clear D. This CDR3 is 15 amino acids long. V was trimmed by 4 bases and J by 5 bases, leaving 15 bases between them. The germline V gene encodes CDR1 LGHDT and CDR2 YNNKEL (reference sequence). CDR3: CASSPVVGGHNEQFF. CDR3 in DNA: TGTGCCAGCAGCCCCGTAGTGGGCGGACACAATGAGCAGTTCTTC.

As for this clonotype: One end of the junction does not line up with germline, which may come from a read error. V is TRBV7-8 and J is TRBJ2-1; 7 bases fit TRBD2. In germline, CDR1 is SGHVS, CDR2 FQNEAQ. The CDR3 extends over 15 amino acids. CDR3 bases: TGTGCCGGCAGCGTCCGGGACTACCCCGACCATGAGCAGTTCTTC. Translated, it gives CAGSVRDYPDHEQFF.

V and J are TRBV28 and TRBJ2-3; D is perhaps TRBD2 (5 bases). V lost 6 bases and J 4 bases, leaving 14 bases between the germline ends. The CDR3 is 14 amino acids. Germline CDR1 is MDHEN and CDR2 is SYDVKM. The chain's CDR3 is CASSPPGVPDTQYF. The CDR3 DNA follows: TGTGCCAGCAGCCCACCCGGGGTACCAGATACGCAGTATTTT.

The CDR3 bases are TGCAGCGTGGACAGGGAAAGAACCGGGGAGCTGTTTTTT. Encoded protein: CSVDRERTGELFF. V gene TRBV29-1 combines with J gene TRBJ2-2, with 8 positions matching TRBD1. This CDR3 region has 13 residues. The trim removed 6 bases at V and 5 bases at J, leaving 5 bases unmatched. Germline V gene lookup returns CDR1 SQVTM and CDR2 ANQGSEA.

This chain's CDR3 is CSAGGAGLSQETQYF. CDR3 nucleotide sequence: TGCAGTGCTGGAGGGGCAGGGCTGTCCCAAGAGACCCAGTACTTC. V is TRBV20-1 and J is TRBJ2-5, with TRBD2 as a possible D gene (6 bases). Germline CDR1 and CDR2: DFQATT and SNEGSKA (reference sequence). This CDR3 spans 15 amino acids. Trimming took 5 bases from V and 1 from J, leaving 17 bases between them.

This clonotype was picked up a small number of times. The chain uses TRBV5-6 and TRBJ2-4, with 9 positions matching TRBD2. The J call is uncertain, as TRBJ2-7 better fits the DNA end. This CDR3 comprises 15 residues. Germline V gene data show CDR1 as SGHDT and CDR2 as YYEEEE. The CDR3 DNA reads TGTGCCAGCAGGGCAGCGGGAGGCCACTCCTACGAGCAGTACTTC. It yields the protein CASRAAGGHSYEQYF.